Sequencing of this TCR beta chain was carried out in a study of blood T cell repertoires in COVID-19. Study overall: Samples came from the United States, Italy and Spain, spanning acute and convalescent COVID-19. T cells, B-cell-depleted T cells, or PBMCs supplied cDNA or gDNA.

The protocol was immunoSEQ multiplex PCR, while the TCRdb copy is restricted to in-frame clones and leaves out a portion. The data show about 62,000 clones, with 80% to 95% seen just once and approximately 6.2% held by the top ten. The V gene's germline CDR1 is PRHDT and CDR2 FYEKMQ (reference sequence). The CDR3 is made up of 14 amino acids. V was shortened by 1 base and J by 4 bases, with 10 bases between the two germline ends. The sample taken for sequencing was peripheral blood. The chain combines TRBV13 with TRBJ1-2; D possibly corresponds to TRBD1 (5 bases). The TCR originated in a human donor in a cohort sampled during active COVID-19. The CDR3 protein is CASSLETASYGYTF. The CDR3 nucleotides are TGTGCCAGCAGCTTAGAGACAGCATCCTATGGCTACACCTTC.